The 5 T cell receptor beta chains reported below all come from one sample, sequenced in a study of siplizumab effects on memory and regulatory T cells (dated by TCRdb to between 2018 and 2021). The library was obtained by the immunoSEQ multiplex PCR assay. The source is immuneACCESS, and TCRdb retained only in-frame sequences with V and J called. Part of the clones is not carried over; for the studies checked, unresolved V genes explain less than half of this, and the remainder is unexplained. The sample contains some 100,000 clones, 85% to 95% of them found a single time. The ten most abundant clones make up about 1.2% of the sample. Sequenced material: non-Treg CD4+ T cells sorted from blood. The cell subset or site label of this sample denotes: FACS-sorted unstimulated CD4+ non-regulatory T cells. The receptors shown here come from a human donor in good health.

V gene TRBV14 combines with J gene TRBJ1-3; D not resolved. The CDR3 has 16 amino acids. V was cut by 2 bases and J by 0 bases, with 11 bases left in between. CDR1 and CDR2 (germline): SGHDN, FVKESK. CDR3 bases: TGTGCCAGCAGCCAATTATCGCCGCTCTCTGGAAACACCATATATTTT. It is translated as CASSQLSPLSGNTIYF.

The V call is TRBV28, the J call TRBJ1-2; D unclear. CDR1 is MDHEN and CDR2 is SYDVKM in the germline V gene. Trimming left V 3 bases short and J 4 bases short, with 6 bases between. The CDR3 has 12 residues. CDR3 sequence (DNA): TGTGCCAGCAGTTTCGGTAGCTATGGCTACACCTTC. Protein: CASSFGSYGYTF.

This chain connects TRBV5-1 to TRBJ2-3, with 7 bases identical to TRBD1. The CDR3 contains 15 residues. Germline values: CDR1 SGHRS, CDR2 YFSETQ. J gave up 2 bases and V 4 bases, and 7 bases lay outside the gene matches. The CDR3 loop is CASSTPGQSTDTQYF. DNA for the CDR3: TGCGCCAGCAGCACTCCGGGACAGTCCACAGATACGCAGTATTTT.

The chain employs TRBV5-1 and TRBJ1-5; D is uncertain. The CDR3 sequence is 10 residues long. The V and J ends lost 10 bases and 9 bases respectively, with 11 bases between them. CDR1 is SGHRS and CDR2 is YFSETQ in the germline V gene. The CDR3 coding sequence is TGCGCCCCCGGGTGGTGGCCCCAGCATTTT. Translating it yields CAPGWWPQHF.

The chain links TRBV6-1 to TRBJ1-5; TRBD1 matches 7 bases. V lost 7 bases, J lost 1 base, and 7 bases stayed unmatched. CDR3 length equals 15 residues. The germline gives CDR1 MNHNS, CDR2 SASEGT. The CDR3 here is CASTGQIGSNQPQHF. The CDR3 DNA reads TGTGCCAGCACGGGACAGATCGGCAGCAATCAGCCCCAGCATTTT.